This paragraph reports one T cell receptor (beta chain). The data originate from a study of blood T cell repertoires in COVID-19. The CDR3 consists of 15 residues. Looked up from germline, CDR1 is GTSNPN and CDR2 is SVGIG (reference sequence). Trimming took 2 bases from V and 5 from J, leaving 18 bases between them. Data came from immunoSEQ multiplex PCR; TCRdb stores just in-frame clones and leaves some out. This sample carries about 300,000 clones, 85% to 90% of them seen once, and the ten largest clones take roughly 2.9%. The chain combines TRBV30 with TRBJ2-5; a weak D match, TRBD1 (5 bases). The receptor was derived from a woman in her forties or fifties who had been exposed to COVID-19. The sequencing sample was made of PBMCs or T cells enriched from blood (not recorded which). The CDR3 nucleotides are TGTGCCTGGAGTAAGATAGGGGCAGGACGGGAGACCCAGTACTTC. Protein: CAWSKIGAGRETQYF.